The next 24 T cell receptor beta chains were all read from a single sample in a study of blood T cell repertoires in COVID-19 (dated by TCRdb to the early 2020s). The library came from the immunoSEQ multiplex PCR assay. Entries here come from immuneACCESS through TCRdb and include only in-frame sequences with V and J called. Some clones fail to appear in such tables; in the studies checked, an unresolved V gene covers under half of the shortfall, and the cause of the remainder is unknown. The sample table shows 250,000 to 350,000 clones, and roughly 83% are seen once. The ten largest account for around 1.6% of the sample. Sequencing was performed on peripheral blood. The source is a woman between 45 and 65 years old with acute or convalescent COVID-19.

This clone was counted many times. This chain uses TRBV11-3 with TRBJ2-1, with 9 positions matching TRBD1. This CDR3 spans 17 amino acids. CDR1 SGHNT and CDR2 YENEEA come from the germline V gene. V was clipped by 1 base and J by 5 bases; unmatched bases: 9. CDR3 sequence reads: CASSLGRWDRENNEQFF. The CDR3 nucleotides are TGTGCCAGCAGCTTAGGGCGGTGGGACAGGGAAAACAATGAGCAGTTCTTC. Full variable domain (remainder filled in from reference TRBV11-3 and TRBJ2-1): EAGVVQSPRYKIIEKKQPVAFWCNPISGHNTLYWYLQNLGQGPELLIRYENEEAVDDSQLPKDRFSAERLKGVDSTLKIQPAELGDSAVYLCASSLGRWDRENNEQFFGPGTRLTVL.

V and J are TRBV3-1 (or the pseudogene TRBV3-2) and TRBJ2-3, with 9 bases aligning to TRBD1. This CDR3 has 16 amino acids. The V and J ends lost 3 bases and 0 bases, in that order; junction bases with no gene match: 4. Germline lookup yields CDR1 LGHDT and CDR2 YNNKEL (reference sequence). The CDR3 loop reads CASSHHGTGSTDTQYF. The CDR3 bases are TGTGCCAGCAGCCACCACGGGACAGGGAGCACAGATACGCAGTATTTT.

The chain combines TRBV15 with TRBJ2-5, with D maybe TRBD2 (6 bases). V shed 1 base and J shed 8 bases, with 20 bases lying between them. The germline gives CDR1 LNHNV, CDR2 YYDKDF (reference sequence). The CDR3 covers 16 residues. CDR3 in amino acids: CATSRGAGTGFATQYF. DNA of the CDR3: TGTGCCACCAGCAGAGGTGCGGGGACGGGTTTCGCTACCCAGTACTTC.

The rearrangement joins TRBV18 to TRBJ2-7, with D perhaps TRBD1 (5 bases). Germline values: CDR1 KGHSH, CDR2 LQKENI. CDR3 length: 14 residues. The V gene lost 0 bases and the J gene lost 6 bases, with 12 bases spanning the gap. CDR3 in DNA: TGTGCCAGCTCACCACCGGTGGGGCAGGGCGAGCAGTACTTC. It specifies CASSPPVGQGEQYF. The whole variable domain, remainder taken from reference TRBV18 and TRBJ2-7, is NAGVMQNPRHLVRRRGQEARLRCSPMKGHSHVYWYRQLPEEGLKFMVYLQKENIIDESGMPKERFSAEFPKEGPSILRIQQVVRGDSAAYFCASSPPVGQGEQYFGPGTRLTVT.

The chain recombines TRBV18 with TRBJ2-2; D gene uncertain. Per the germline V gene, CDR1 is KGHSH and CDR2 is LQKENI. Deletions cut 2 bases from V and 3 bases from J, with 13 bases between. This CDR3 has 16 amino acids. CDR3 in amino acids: CASSPGPVLYTGELFF. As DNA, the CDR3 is TGTGCCAGCTCACCAGGTCCGGTGTTGTACACCGGGGAGCTGTTTTTT.

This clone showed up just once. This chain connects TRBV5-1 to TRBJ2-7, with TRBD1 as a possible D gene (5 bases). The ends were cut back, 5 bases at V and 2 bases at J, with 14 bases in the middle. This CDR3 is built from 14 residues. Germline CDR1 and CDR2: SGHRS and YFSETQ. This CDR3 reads CASRVGATTYEQYF. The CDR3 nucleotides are TGCGCCAGCAGAGTAGGGGCGACCACCTACGAGCAGTACTTC.

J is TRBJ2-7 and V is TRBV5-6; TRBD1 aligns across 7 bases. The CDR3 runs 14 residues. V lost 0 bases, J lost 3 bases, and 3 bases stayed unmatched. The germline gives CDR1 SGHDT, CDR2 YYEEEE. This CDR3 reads CASSLVDRRYEQYF. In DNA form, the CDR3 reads TGTGCCAGCAGCTTGGTGGACAGGCGCTACGAGCAGTACTTC.

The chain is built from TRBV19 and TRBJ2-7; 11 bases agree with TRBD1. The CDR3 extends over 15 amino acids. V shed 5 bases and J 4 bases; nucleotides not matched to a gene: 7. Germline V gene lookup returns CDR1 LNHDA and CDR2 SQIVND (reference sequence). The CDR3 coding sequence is TGTGCCAGTAGTCCCAGGACAGGGGGCCTATACGAGCAGTACTTC. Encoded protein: CASSPRTGGLYEQYF. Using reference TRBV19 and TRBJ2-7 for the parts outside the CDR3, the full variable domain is DGGITQSPKYLFRKEGQNVTLSCEQNLNHDAMYWYRQDPGQGLRLIYYSQIVNDFQKGDIAEGYSVSREKKESFPLTVTSAQKNPTAFYLCASSPRTGGLYEQYFGPGTRLTVT.

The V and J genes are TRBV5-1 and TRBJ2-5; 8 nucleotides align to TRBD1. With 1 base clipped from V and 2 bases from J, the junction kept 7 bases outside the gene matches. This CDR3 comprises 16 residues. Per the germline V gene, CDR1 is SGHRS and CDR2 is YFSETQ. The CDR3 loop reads CASSLLSRGLQETQYF. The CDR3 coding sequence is TGCGCCAGCAGCTTGCTTAGCAGGGGGCTTCAAGAGACCCAGTACTTC.

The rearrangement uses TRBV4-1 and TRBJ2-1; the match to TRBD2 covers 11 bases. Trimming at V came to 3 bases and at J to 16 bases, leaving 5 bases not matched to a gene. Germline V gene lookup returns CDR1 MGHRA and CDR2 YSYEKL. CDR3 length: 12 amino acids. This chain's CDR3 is CASSQDSGRAFF. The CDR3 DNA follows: TGCGCCAGCAGCCAGGATAGCGGGAGGGCTTTCTTC.

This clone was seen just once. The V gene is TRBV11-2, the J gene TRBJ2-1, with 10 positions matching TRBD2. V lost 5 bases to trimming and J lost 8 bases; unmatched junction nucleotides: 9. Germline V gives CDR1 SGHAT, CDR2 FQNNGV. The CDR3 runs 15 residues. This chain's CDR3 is CASSLGLADGDEQFF. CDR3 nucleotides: TGTGCCAGCAGCCTTGGACTAGCGGATGGGGATGAGCAGTTCTTC.

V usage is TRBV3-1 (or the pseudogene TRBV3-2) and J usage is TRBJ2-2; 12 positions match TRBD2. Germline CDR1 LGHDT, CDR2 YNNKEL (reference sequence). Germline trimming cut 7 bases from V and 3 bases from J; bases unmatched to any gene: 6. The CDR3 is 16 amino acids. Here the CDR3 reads CASTTSGSAHTGELFF. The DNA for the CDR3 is TGTGCCAGCACGACTAGCGGGAGTGCCCACACCGGGGAGCTGTTTTTT.

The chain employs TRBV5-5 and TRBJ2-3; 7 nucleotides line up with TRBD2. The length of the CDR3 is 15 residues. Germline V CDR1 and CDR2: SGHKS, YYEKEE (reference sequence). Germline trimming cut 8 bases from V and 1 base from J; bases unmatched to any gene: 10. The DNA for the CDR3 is TGTGCCAGTACTGGGATCGCGGGAGGCACAGATACGCAGTATTTT. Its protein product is CASTGIAGGTDTQYF.

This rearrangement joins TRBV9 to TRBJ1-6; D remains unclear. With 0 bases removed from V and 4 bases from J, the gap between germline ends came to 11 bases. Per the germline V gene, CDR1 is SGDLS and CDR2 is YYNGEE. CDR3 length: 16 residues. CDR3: CASSVDYRQYNSPLHF. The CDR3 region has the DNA TGTGCCAGCAGCGTAGATTACCGACAATATAATTCACCCCTCCACTTT.

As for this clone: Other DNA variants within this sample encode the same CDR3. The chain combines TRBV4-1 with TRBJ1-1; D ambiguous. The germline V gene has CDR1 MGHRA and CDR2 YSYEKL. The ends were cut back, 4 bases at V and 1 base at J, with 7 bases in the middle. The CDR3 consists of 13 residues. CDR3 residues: CASSPRENTEAFF. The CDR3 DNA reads TGCGCCAGCAGCCCGAGAGAGAACACTGAAGCTTTCTTT.

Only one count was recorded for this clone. CDR3 nucleotides: TGTGCCAGCAGCCAAAGCGGGAAACAGTTCTTC. It specifies CASSQSGKQFF. The J gene is TRBJ2-1, the V gene TRBV3-1 (or the pseudogene TRBV3-2), with TRBD2 identical over 7 bases. The junction had 2 bases not matched to a gene; V was cut back by 2 bases and J by 13 bases. Germline assignment: CDR1 LGHDT and CDR2 YNNKEL (reference sequence). There are 11 residues in the CDR3.

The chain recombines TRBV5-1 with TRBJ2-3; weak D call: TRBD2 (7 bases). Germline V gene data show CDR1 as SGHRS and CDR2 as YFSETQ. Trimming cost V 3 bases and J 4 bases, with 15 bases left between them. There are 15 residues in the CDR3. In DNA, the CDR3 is TGCGCCAGCAGCTCCGCCCGGGGGGCCCCAGATACGCAGTATTTT. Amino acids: CASSSARGAPDTQYF.

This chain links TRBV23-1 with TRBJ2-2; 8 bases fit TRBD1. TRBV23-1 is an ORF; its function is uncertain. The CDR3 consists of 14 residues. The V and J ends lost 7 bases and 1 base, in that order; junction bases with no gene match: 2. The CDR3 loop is CASTDRGNTGELFF. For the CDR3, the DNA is TGCGCCAGCACTGACAGGGGGAACACCGGGGAGCTGTTTTTT.

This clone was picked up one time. CDR3 coding DNA: TGTGCCACCAGTGATTTGGCCGACAGGGGACAGCCCCAGCATTTT. It specifies CATSDLADRGQPQHF. The chain uses TRBV24-1 and TRBJ1-5; TRBD1 matches at 8 bases. V lost 0 bases and J lost 7; bases outside the gene matches: 4. CDR1 KGHDR and CDR2 SFDVKD come from the germline V gene. This CDR3 spans 15 amino acids.

Written as DNA, the CDR3 is TGTGCCAGCAGCCTTTCCGGTGCAAATGAAAAACTGTTTTTT. The encoded protein is CASSLSGANEKLFF. The chain joins TRBV28 to TRBJ1-4; D uncertain. Germline V gene sequence: CDR1 MDHEN, CDR2 SYDVKM. The length of the CDR3 is 14 residues. Trimming stripped 6 bases from V and 5 bases from J, with 13 bases between. The complete variable domain, with remaining parts taken from reference TRBV28 and TRBJ1-4, reads DVKVTQSSRYLVKRTGEKVFLECVQDMDHENMFWYRQDPGLGLRLIYFSYDVKMKEKGDIPEGYSVSREKKERFSLILESASTNQTSMYLCASSLSGANEKLFFGSGTQLSVL.

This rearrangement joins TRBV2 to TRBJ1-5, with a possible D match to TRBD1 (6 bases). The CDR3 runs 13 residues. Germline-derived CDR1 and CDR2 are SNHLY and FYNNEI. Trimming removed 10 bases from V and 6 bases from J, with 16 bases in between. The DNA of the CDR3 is TGTGCCATCGAGTCGGGGGGCGGTCAGCCCCAGCATTTT. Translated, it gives CAIESGGGQPQHF.

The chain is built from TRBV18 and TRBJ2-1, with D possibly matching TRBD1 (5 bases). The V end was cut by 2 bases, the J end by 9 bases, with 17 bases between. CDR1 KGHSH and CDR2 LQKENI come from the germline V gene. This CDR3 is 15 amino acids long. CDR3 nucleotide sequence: TGTGCCAGCTCACCAGCGAACGGCGTCCAGGGTGAGCAGTTCTTC. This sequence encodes CASSPANGVQGEQFF.

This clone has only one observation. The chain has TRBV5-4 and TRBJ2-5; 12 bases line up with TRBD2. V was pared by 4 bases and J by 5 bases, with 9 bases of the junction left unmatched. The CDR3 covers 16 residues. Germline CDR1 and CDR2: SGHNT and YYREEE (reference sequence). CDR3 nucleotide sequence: TGTGCCAGCAGCCCCCAGACTAGCGGGAGCCAGGAGACCCAGTACTTC. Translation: CASSPQTSGSQETQYF. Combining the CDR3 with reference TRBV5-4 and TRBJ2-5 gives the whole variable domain ETGVTQSPTHLIKTRGQQVTLRCSSQSGHNTVSWYQQALGQGPQFIFQYYREEENGRGNFPPRFSGLQFPNYSSELNVNALELDDSALYLCASSPQTSGSQETQYFGPGTRLLVL.

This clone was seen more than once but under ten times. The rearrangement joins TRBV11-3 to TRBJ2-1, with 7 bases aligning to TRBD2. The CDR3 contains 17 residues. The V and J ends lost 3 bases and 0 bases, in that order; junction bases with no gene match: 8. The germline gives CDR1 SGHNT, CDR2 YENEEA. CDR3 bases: TGTGCCAGCAGCTTTGGGTTAAGCGGGACCTCCTACAATGAGCAGTTCTTC. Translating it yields CASSFGLSGTSYNEQFF.